These 3 T cell receptor beta chains came from one sample sequenced in a study of blood T cell repertoires in COVID-19. Data came from immunoSEQ multiplex PCR; TCRdb stores just in-frame clones and leaves some out. This table has 140,000 or so clones, about four fifths appearing once. The specimen was peripheral blood. Receptors originate from a woman between 70 and 85 years old with COVID-19, enrolled during active disease.

The rearrangement uses TRBV4-1 and TRBJ2-3, with 7 bases that match TRBD1. J lost 2 bases, V lost 3 bases, and 5 bases had no gene match. Germline V gene sequence: CDR1 MGHRA, CDR2 YSYEKL. The CDR3 loop spans 15 amino acids. The CDR3 is CASSHSGQTTDTQYF. DNA of the CDR3: TGCGCCAGCAGCCACTCGGGACAGACCACAGATACGCAGTATTTT.

This clone was counted once. The chain joins TRBV9 to TRBJ2-6; tentative D call: TRBD1 (6 bases). There are 15 residues in the CDR3. The ends were cut back, 4 bases at V and 2 bases at J, with 10 bases in the middle. The germline gives CDR1 SGDLS, CDR2 YYNGEE. The CDR3 is CASSTRQAGANVLTF. The CDR3 DNA follows: TGTGCCAGCAGCACCCGACAGGCTGGGGCCAACGTCCTGACTTTC.

The J gene is TRBJ2-5, the V gene TRBV7-9, with TRBD1 identical over 11 bases. This CDR3 is 17 amino acids long. The germline CDR1 and CDR2 sequences are SEHNR and FQNEAQ (reference sequence). The V and J ends lost 4 bases and 3 bases, in that order; junction bases with no gene match: 10. The CDR3 nucleotides are TGTGCCAGCAGCTCCGGACAGGGGGCGAGAACAAAAGAGACCCAGTACTTC. It specifies CASSSGQGARTKETQYF.